These 26 T cell receptor beta chains came from one sample sequenced in a study of human T cells and chemical hapten exposure. TCRdb passed the RACE reads through MiXCR, listing each CDR3 protein once. The sample has fewer than 350,000 distinct CDR3 sequences; just under 8% are singletons. Sample time point: pre-sensitization, week 0. Treatment: therapeutic diphenylcyclopropenone sensitization with weekly scalp DPC. The sample in question was whole blood, obtained in connection with sensitization to the hapten diphenylcyclopropenone (DPC). These receptor sequences come from a man aged 18 to 29 with alopecia areata. Some clones in this sample may be carry-over from other donors' samples.

This clonotype was seen at least ten times. The chain joins TRBV7-2 to TRBJ2-5; possible D gene TRBD2, 7 bases. The CDR3 extends over 15 amino acids. Germline V gene lookup returns CDR1 SGHTA and CDR2 FQGNSA. The V end was cut by 5 bases, the J end by 4 bases, with 17 bases between. As DNA, the CDR3 is TGTGCCAGCAGCCCACTTGGGGGGGCCAGAGAGACCCAGTACTTC. As protein: CASSPLGGARETQYF.

This clonotype occurred a few times. The rearrangement joins TRBV7-8 to TRBJ2-3; the match to TRBD1 covers 8 bases. Trimming took 5 bases from V and 3 from J; bases not matched to a gene: 10. In germline, CDR1 is SGHVS, CDR2 FQNEAQ. CDR3 length equals 16 residues. CDR3 sequence (DNA): TGTGCCAGCAGCCCGAGGACAGGGATTGTAACAGATACGCAGTATTTT. Translating gives CASSPRTGIVTDTQYF.

Many counts were recorded for this clonotype. V is TRBV24-1 and J is TRBJ2-5; D gene ambiguous. The V gene's germline CDR1 is KGHDR and CDR2 SFDVKD. There are 14 residues in the CDR3. V was trimmed by 3 bases and J by 2 bases, leaving 9 bases between them. This CDR3 is CATSDRTEQETQYF. The DNA of the CDR3 is TGTGCCACCAGTGATCGTACAGAACAAGAGACCCAGTACTTC.

At least ten counts were recorded for this clonotype. This chain uses TRBV28 with TRBJ1-2, with 10 nucleotides matching TRBD1. V lost 5 bases, J lost 6 bases, and 6 bases stayed unmatched. CDR1 and CDR2 from the germline V gene are MDHEN and SYDVKM. The CDR3 spans 14 residues. The CDR3 reads CASSLRTGGDGYTF. The CDR3, as DNA: TGTGCCAGCAGTCTCCGGACAGGGGGTGATGGCTACACCTTC.

The V call is TRBV5-5, the J call TRBJ1-4, with no clear D. From germline, CDR1 is SGHKS and CDR2 YYEKEE (reference sequence). Between the trimmed V and J ends, which lost 3 bases and 4 bases, there was a span of 7 bases. The CDR3 has 13 residues. The CDR3 DNA reads as TGTGCCAGCAGCTCCCCATTTAATGAAAAACTGTTTTTT. Protein: CASSSPFNEKLFF.

This clonotype was detected ten times or more. Here the CDR3 reads CASSPSGTSYNEQFF. The DNA of the CDR3 is TGCGCCAGCAGTCCGTCCGGGACGAGCTACAATGAGCAGTTCTTC. The rearrangement uses TRBV4-3 and TRBJ2-1, with D perhaps assigned TRBD1 or TRBD2 (5 bases each). CDR3 length equals 15 residues. Looked up from germline, CDR1 is LGHNA and CDR2 is YSLEER. V dropped 6 bases and J dropped 3 bases, with 15 bases sitting between them.

This clonotype appeared many times. This rearrangement joins TRBV4-3 to TRBJ2-6; D gene ambiguous. Looked up from germline, CDR1 is LGHNA and CDR2 is YSLEER. V shed 1 base and J shed 2 bases, with 6 bases lying between them. The CDR3 is 15 residues long. The CDR3 DNA reads TGCGCCAGCAGCCAAGTGGTAACTGGGGCCAACGTCCTGACTTTC. Amino acids: CASSQVVTGANVLTF.

This sequence joins TRBV5-1 and TRBJ1-1; the match to TRBD1 covers 8 bases. Germline assignment: CDR1 SGHRS and CDR2 YFSETQ. V trimming: 4 bases; J trimming: 0 bases; junction bases outside the gene matches: 23. CDR3 length equals 21 residues. The CDR3 nucleotides read TGCGCCAGCAGCGCAGGCGGACAGGGAAGTATGTTCATTATGATGAACACTGAAGCTTTCTTT. It specifies CASSAGGQGSMFIMMNTEAFF.

The V and J genes are TRBV6-5 and TRBJ2-5; 12 positions agree with TRBD1. V dropped 0 bases and J dropped 4; count of bases not matched to a gene: 3. CDR1 is MNHEY, CDR2 SVGAGI, per germline. The CDR3 runs 16 residues. The CDR3 reads CASSYSGTGGIETQYF. Here the CDR3 DNA reads TGTGCCAGCAGTTACTCAGGGACAGGGGGCATAGAGACCCAGTACTTC.

This clonotype was counted between two and nine times. The J gene is TRBJ1-1, the V gene TRBV25-1; a possible D gene is TRBD1 (5 bases). The V end was cut by 4 bases, the J end by 0 bases, with 12 bases between. The CDR3 is 15 residues long. Germline loops: CDR1 MGHDK, CDR2 SYGVNS. DNA for the CDR3: TGTGCCAGCAGTGGACCGGCAGGGATGAACACTGAAGCTTTCTTT. Amino acids: CASSGPAGMNTEAFF. Full variable domain (missing parts from reference TRBV25-1 and TRBJ1-1): EADIYQTPRYLVIGTGKKITLECSQTMGHDKMYWYQQDPGMELHLIHYSYGVNSTEKGDLSSESTVSRIRTEHFPLTLESARPSHTSQYLCASSGPAGMNTEAFFGQGTRLTVV.

In this sample, this clonotype turned up many times. The chain has TRBV12-3 or TRBV12-4 and TRBJ1-1; D might be TRBD1 (5 bases). This CDR3 comprises 15 residues. Trimming removed 0 bases at V and 4 bases at J, with 12 bases between. CDR3 sequence: CASSLATVGSTEAFF. The CDR3 nucleotides read TGTGCCAGCAGTTTAGCGACAGTAGGTAGCACTGAAGCTTTCTTT.

This clonotype was seen a few times. The chain carries TRBV14 and TRBJ2-3; unclear D gene. Germline V gene sequence: CDR1 SGHDN, CDR2 FVKESK. V was trimmed by 0 bases and J by 5 bases, leaving 12 bases between them. The CDR3 runs 15 residues. CDR3 coding DNA: TGTGCCAGCAGCCAAGACGGTCGGGCAGTAGATACGCAGTATTTT. It yields the protein CASSQDGRAVDTQYF.

This CDR3 is CSVLRRGQGASGYGYTF. CDR3 nucleotides: TGCAGCGTTTTGAGACGGGGACAGGGGGCAAGTGGCTATGGCTACACCTTC. V gene TRBV29-1 combines with J gene TRBJ1-2, with 12 bases lining up with TRBD1. The trim removed 5 bases at V and 4 bases at J, leaving 14 bases unmatched. This CDR3 has 17 amino acids. Germline-derived CDR1 and CDR2 are SQVTM and ANQGSEA.

The gene calls are TRBV6-5 and TRBJ1-5; D not certain. The CDR3 is made up of 14 amino acids. Looked up from germline, CDR1 is MNHEY and CDR2 is SVGAGI. V gave up 2 bases and J gave up 1 base, with 6 bases separating them. CDR3 nucleotide sequence: TGTGCCAGCAGTTACCGGCAGAGCAATCAGCCCCAGCATTTT. This sequence encodes CASSYRQSNQPQHF.

Only a few counts were recorded for this clonotype. V and J are TRBV7-9 and TRBJ2-7, with D possibly being TRBD1 or TRBD2 (5 bases each). Deletions cut 5 bases from V and 4 bases from J, with 15 bases between. The CDR3 is 14 residues long. In germline, CDR1 is SEHNR, CDR2 FQNEAQ (reference sequence). Here the CDR3 DNA reads TGTGCCAGCAGCCCCGGGACGAAGTCATACGAGCAGTACTTC. It codes for CASSPGTKSYEQYF. Based on the CDR3 plus reference TRBV7-9 and TRBJ2-7, the full variable domain is DTGVSQNPRHKITKRGQNVTFRCDPISEHNRLYWYRQTLGQGPEFLTYFQNEAQLEKSRLLSDRFSAERPKGSFSTLEIQRTEQGDSAMYLCASSPGTKSYEQYFGPGTRLTVT.

This clonotype was picked up one time. The V gene is TRBV4-2, the J gene TRBJ1-1; no clear D. This CDR3 has 15 amino acids. The V gene's germline CDR1 is LGHNA and CDR2 YNFKEQ. Trimming shortened V by 0 bases and J by 8 bases, and 16 bases separated the two germline ends. CDR3 DNA sequence: TGTGCCAGCAGCCAAGAACGAGGGCCGACAACAGAAGCTTTCTTT. Its protein is CASSQERGPTTEAFF.

CDR3 amino acids: CASSTGGSGSNEQFF. The CDR3 region has the DNA TGTGCCAGCAGTACCGGGGGTAGTGGGTCCAATGAGCAGTTCTTC. This chain uses TRBV6-1 with TRBJ2-1; a possible D gene is TRBD2 (6 bases). V was pared by 5 bases and J by 6 bases, with 17 bases between. Germline loops: CDR1 MNHNS, CDR2 SASEGT. The CDR3 has 15 amino acids.

This chain links TRBV6-5 with TRBJ2-1; 9 bases are shared with TRBD2. Trimming removed 3 bases from V and 3 bases from J; junction bases left unmatched: 3. CDR3 length equals 15 residues. CDR1 and CDR2 from the germline V gene are MNHEY and SVGAGI. The CDR3 sequence: CASSYWTSDYNEQFF. DNA for the CDR3: TGTGCCAGCAGTTATTGGACTAGCGACTACAATGAGCAGTTCTTC.

In its sample, this clonotype was seen many times. The chain combines TRBV29-1 with TRBJ1-2; no definite D call. CDR1 SQVTM and CDR2 ANQGSEA come from the germline V gene. This CDR3 comprises 12 residues. The V gene lost 3 bases and the J gene lost 3 bases, with 8 bases spanning the gap. The CDR3 DNA sequence: TGCAGCGTTGACAGTGGGGACTATGGCTACACCTTC. It specifies CSVDSGDYGYTF.

There are many counts of this clonotype. The chain carries TRBV20-1 and TRBJ2-5; the D is unclear. The CDR3 is made up of 14 amino acids. Germline V gene sequence: CDR1 DFQATT, CDR2 SNEGSKA (reference sequence). V shed 0 bases and J shed 1 base, with 9 bases lying between them. The CDR3 protein is CSARDRQPQETQYF. As DNA, the CDR3 is TGCAGTGCTAGAGATAGGCAGCCCCAAGAGACCCAGTACTTC.

The J gene is TRBJ2-7, the V gene TRBV20-1; tentative D call: TRBD2 (5 bases). The ends were cut back, 2 bases at V and 7 bases at J, with 15 bases in the middle. Germline CDR1 reads DFQATT; CDR2 reads SNEGSKA (reference sequence). The CDR3 is 13 residues long. The CDR3 region is CSARLTVTGEQYF. CDR3 DNA sequence: TGCAGTGCTAGATTGACGGTTACGGGGGAGCAGTACTTC.

This clonotype appeared many times. This chain links TRBV2 with TRBJ1-2; unclear D gene. This CDR3 is built from 16 residues. Between the trimmed V and J ends, which lost 6 bases and 3 bases, there was a span of 20 bases. From germline, CDR1 is SNHLY and CDR2 FYNNEI. The CDR3 sequence: CASRSYTFKADYGYTF. The CDR3 nucleotides read TGTGCCAGCAGGAGCTACACTTTCAAGGCGGACTATGGCTACACCTTC.

This clonotype has at least ten counts. J is TRBJ1-6 and V is TRBV7-8; D is possibly TRBD1 (6 bases). This CDR3 is built from 16 residues. Germline assignment: CDR1 SGHVS and CDR2 FQNEAQ. The V gene lost 1 base and the J gene lost 10 bases, with 17 bases spanning the gap. The chain's CDR3 is CASSLVRGGENSPLHF. The CDR3, as DNA: TGTGCCAGCAGCTTAGTACGGGGGGGCGAAAACTCACCCCTCCACTTT.

This clonotype appeared many times. The rearrangement uses TRBV6-6 and TRBJ2-3; D remains ambiguous. This CDR3 spans 16 amino acids. Germline V lookup: CDR1 MNHNY, CDR2 SVGAGI (reference sequence). The V and J ends lost 1 base and 0 bases respectively, with 11 bases between them. The CDR3 DNA reads TGTGCCAGCAGTTACTTGGGCGGCGCTAGCACAGATACGCAGTATTTT. Its translation is CASSYLGGASTDTQYF.

This clonotype came up many times. The gene calls are TRBV12-5 and TRBJ2-2, with 7 nucleotides matching TRBD2. This CDR3 is built from 12 residues. In germline, CDR1 is LGHNT, CDR2 FRNRAP. Losses at the gene ends were 7 bases for V and 6 bases for J; bases not matched to a gene: 2. In nucleotides, the CDR3 is TGTGCTAGTGCCCGGGGGGCCGGGGAGCTGTTTTTT. Its protein is CASARGAGELFF.

The chain uses TRBV20-1 and TRBJ1-5, with TRBD1 identical over 10 bases. Germline V gene lookup returns CDR1 DFQATT and CDR2 SNEGSKA (reference sequence). V lost 3 bases and J lost 5; bases outside the gene matches: 7. CDR3 length: 15 residues. Here the CDR3 DNA reads TGCAGTGCTAGGCCCGGGACAGGGGATTATCAGCCCCAGCATTTT. Protein sequence: CSARPGTGDYQPQHF.